Sequencing of this T cell receptor beta chain was carried out in a study of response to subunit inactivated influenza vaccine. Via MiXCR, TCRdb re-called the RT-PCR reads, giving one row per CDR3 protein. The table has around 530,000 distinct CDR3 sequences, about 15% seen once. Turning to this clonotype: Its antigen is not identified.

Germline CDR1 and CDR2: SQVTM and ANQGSEA. This CDR3 is 13 amino acids long. V gave up 6 bases and J gave up 7 bases, with 19 bases separating them. Findings and limits, study-wide: Authors suggested few new T cells are recruited by each seasonal influenza vaccination.

The chain carries TRBV29-1 and TRBJ2-7; TRBD1 might be the D (6 bases). The receptor was derived from a man in his fifties or sixties who received an inactivated influenza vaccine. The starting material was CD4+ T cells sorted from PBMCs, obtained around 25 months after vaccination. CDR3 nucleotide sequence: TGCAGCGTGGGGGATGCATGGGGGCGTGAGCAGTACTTC. Translation gives CSVGDAWGREQYF.